The clone carrying this TCR beta chain was detected a few times. Its specificity is unknown. This specimen comes from a study of T-cell memory formation after mild COVID-19. For the study at large: Largely, TCR clusters stayed within a single donor. The study, taken as a whole, reports: The authors left the SARS-CoV-2 specificity of second-wave clones peaking on day 37 unconfirmed. A second wave expanding day 15 to 37 was CD4+-biased; contracting clones were balanced. Pre-infection memory showed some responding clones, and this suggested that cross-reactive memory joined.

TCRdb passed the 5' RACE reads through MiXCR, listing each CDR3 protein once. The table records about 200,000 distinct CDR3 sequences, 7.5% to 10% of them present only once. With 2 bases removed from V and 0 bases from J, the gap between germline ends came to 9 bases. The CDR3 loop spans 15 amino acids. Germline V lookup: CDR1 SGHAT, CDR2 FQNNGV. The sequencing sample was made of PBMCs or a T cell subset sorted from them (not recorded which). The V gene is TRBV11-2, the J gene TRBJ2-3; no reliable D call. The receptor was derived from a man between 18 and 29 years old who had mild COVID-19 (a few samples of this study predate the infection). Cell type and time point are not known. In DNA, the CDR3 is TGTGCCAGCAGCTTACGAGCTACTAGCACAGATACGCAGTATTTT. Its protein product is CASSLRATSTDTQYF.